The entry below gives a single TCR beta chain sequence along with its context. Its antigen is currently unknown. This sample is drawn from a study of blood T cells in healthy people across ages. Study-wide points: Unsorted PBMC material precluded a definitive naive versus antigen-experienced comparison. It was found that TCR beta diversity correlated strongly with the percentage of naive T cells.

Sample-barcoded 5' priming and a J-beta primer mix drove a second PCR of 7 to 11 cycles. MiXCR, applied by TCRdb to the 5' RACE reads, yields one record per CDR3 protein. The table has about 780,000 distinct CDR3 sequences, about half seen once. CDR1 DFQATT and CDR2 SNEGSKA come from the germline V gene (reference sequence). The CDR3 consists of 12 residues. Trimming cost V 3 bases and J 4 bases, with 9 bases left between them. Source material: blood. The TCR was taken from an older man in good health. This chain connects TRBV20-1 to TRBJ1-1; no clear D. CDR3 in amino acids: CSARARGTEAFF. For the CDR3, the DNA is TGCAGTGCTAGGGCAAGAGGCACTGAAGCTTTCTTT.